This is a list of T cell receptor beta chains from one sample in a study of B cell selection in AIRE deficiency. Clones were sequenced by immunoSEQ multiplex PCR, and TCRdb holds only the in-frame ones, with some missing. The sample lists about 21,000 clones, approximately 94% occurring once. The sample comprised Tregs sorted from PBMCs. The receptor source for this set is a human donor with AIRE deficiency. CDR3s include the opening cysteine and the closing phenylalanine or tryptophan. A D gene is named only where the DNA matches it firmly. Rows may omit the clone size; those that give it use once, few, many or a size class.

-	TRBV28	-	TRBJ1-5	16	TGTGCCAGCAGCTTTCCGGCAGGAGGGAGCAATCAGCCCCAGCATTTT	CASSFPAGGSNQPQHF
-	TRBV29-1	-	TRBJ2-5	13	TGCAGCGTCGGGACCCCCGAGGAAGAGACCCAGTACTTC	CSVGTPEEETQYF
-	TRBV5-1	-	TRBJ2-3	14	TGCGCCAGCAGCTCACAGGGTAACAGGGATACGCAGTATTTT	CASSSQGNRDTQYF
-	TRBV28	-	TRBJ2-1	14	TGTGCCAGCAGTTTTGGCGGGTTCTACAATGAGCAGTTCTTC	CASSFGGFYNEQFF
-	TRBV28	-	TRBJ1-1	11	TGTGCCAGCCGGATACTCACTGAAGCTTTCTTT	CASRILTEAFF
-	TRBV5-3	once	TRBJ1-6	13	TGTGCCAGAGGGGGCCGGGGGAATTCACCCCTCCACTTT	CARGGRGNSPLHF
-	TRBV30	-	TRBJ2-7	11	TGTGCCTGGGGTAAGGCGTACGAGCAGTACTTC	CAWGKAYEQYF
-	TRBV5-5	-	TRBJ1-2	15	TGTGCCAGCAGCTTGGTTCGGGGACCCAACTATGGCTACACCTTC	CASSLVRGPNYGYTF
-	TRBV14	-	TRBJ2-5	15	TGTGCCAGCAGACCGACTAGGAACACACAAGAGACCCAGTACTTC	CASRPTRNTQETQYF
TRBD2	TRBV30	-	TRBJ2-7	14	TGTGCCTGGAGCCCCAGGGGACTAGCTTACGGTGAGTACTTC	CAWSPRGLAYGEYF
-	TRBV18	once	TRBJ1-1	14	TGTGCCAGCTCACCCCGCTATGATGCGTCGGAAGCTTTCTTT	CASSPRYDASEAFF
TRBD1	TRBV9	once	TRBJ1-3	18	TGTGCCAGCAGCGTAGCTCAGGGGGCGACGATCTCTGGAAACACCATATATTTT	CASSVAQGATISGNTIYF
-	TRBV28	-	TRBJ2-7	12	TGTGCCAGCAGCTCAGGGTTGCGGGAGCAGTACTTC	CASSSGLREQYF
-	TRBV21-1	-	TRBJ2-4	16	TGTGCCAGCAGCAAAGCGGGCCTGCGTGCCAAAAACATTCAGTACTTC	CASSKAGLRAKNIQYF
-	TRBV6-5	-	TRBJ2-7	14	TGTGCCAGCCTGGGGCACGCACCTCCCTACGAGCAGTACTTC	CASLGHAPPYEQYF
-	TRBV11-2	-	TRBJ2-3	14	TGTGCCAGCAGCTTCGGTACGGGAGTGGGTACGCAGTATTTT	CASSFGTGVGTQYF
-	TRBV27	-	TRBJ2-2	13	TGTGCCAGCAGTTTATCGAACAGGGGGGAGCTGTTTTTT	CASSLSNRGELFF
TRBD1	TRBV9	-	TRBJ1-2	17	TGTGCCAGCAGCGTGGCCCTATCGGGACAGTTTAACTATGGCTACACCTTC	CASSVALSGQFNYGYTF
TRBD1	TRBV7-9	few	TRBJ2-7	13	TGTGCCAGCAGCAAGGACAGGGTGTACGAGCAGTACTTC	CASSKDRVYEQYF
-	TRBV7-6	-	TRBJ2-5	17	TGTGCCAGCAGCTTAACCCCCCTGGCAGGGAGACAAGAGACCCAGTACTTC	CASSLTPLAGRQETQYF
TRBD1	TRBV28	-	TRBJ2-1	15	TGTGCCAGCAGTTCGCGGGACAGGGTGTTAGATGAGCAGTTCTTC	CASSSRDRVLDEQFF
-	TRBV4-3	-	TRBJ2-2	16	TGCGCCAGCAGCCAAGAAGGGATTCAGAACACCGGGGAGCTGTTTTTT	CASSQEGIQNTGELFF
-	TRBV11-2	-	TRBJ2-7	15	TGTGCCAGCAGAGAGGTAGCTGCGGGGCCCTACGAGCAGTACTTC	CASREVAAGPYEQYF
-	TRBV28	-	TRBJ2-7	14	TGTGCCAGCAGTTCGCCGGATAGCTCCTACGAGCAGTACTTC	CASSSPDSSYEQYF
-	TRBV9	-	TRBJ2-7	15	TGTGCCAGCAGCGTAGCTCCAGGGGCTGCCTACGAGCAGTACTTC	CASSVAPGAAYEQYF
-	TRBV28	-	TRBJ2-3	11	TGTGCCAGCAGAGGGGAAGATACGCAGTATTTT	CASRGEDTQYF
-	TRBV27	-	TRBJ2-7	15	TGTGCCAGCAGGCGACGACAGGAAGGCTTCTACGAGCAGTACTTC	CASRRRQEGFYEQYF
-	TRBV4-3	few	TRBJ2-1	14	TGCGCCAGCAGCCAAGTAGGTAGATTCAATGAGCAGTTCTTC	CASSQVGRFNEQFF
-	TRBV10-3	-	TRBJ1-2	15	TGTGCCATCAGTGATAGGCCAGGACTGTTCTATGGCTACACCTTC	CAISDRPGLFYGYTF
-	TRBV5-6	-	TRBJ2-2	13	TGTGCCAGCAGCTTGGGACGTCCCGGGGAGCTGTTTTTT	CASSLGRPGELFF
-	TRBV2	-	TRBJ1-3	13	TGTGCCAGCAGAATTTCCTCTGGAAACACCATATATTTT	CASRISSGNTIYF
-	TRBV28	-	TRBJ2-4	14	TGTGCCAGCAACGGGGAGATGGCCAAAAACATTCAGTACTTC	CASNGEMAKNIQYF
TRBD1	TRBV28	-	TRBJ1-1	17	TGTGCCAGCAGTACGCCGGGACAGGGGGTAAAGGGCACTGAAGCTTTCTTT	CASSTPGQGVKGTEAFF
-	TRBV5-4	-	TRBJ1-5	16	TGTGCCAGCAGCTTAATGGGAGGGAGAAACAATCAGCCCCAGCATTTT	CASSLMGGRNNQPQHF
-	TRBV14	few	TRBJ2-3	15	TGTGCCAGCAGCCAAGTTTTCGGGAGCCCAGATACGCAGTATTTT	CASSQVFGSPDTQYF
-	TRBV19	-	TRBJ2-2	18	TGTGCCAGTAGTATTAAGCGGGCGGGATATTTAAGCACCGGGGAGCTGTTTTTT	CASSIKRAGYLSTGELFF
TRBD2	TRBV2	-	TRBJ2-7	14	TGTGCCAGCACAAGCGGGGCTCGCTCCTACGAGCAGTACTTC	CASTSGARSYEQYF
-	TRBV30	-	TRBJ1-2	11	TGTGCCTGGAGTGTAAGGGTTGGCTACACCTTC	CAWSVRVGYTF
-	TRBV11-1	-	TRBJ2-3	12	TGTGCCAGCAGCTTCGACACAGATACGCAGTATTTT	CASSFDTDTQYF
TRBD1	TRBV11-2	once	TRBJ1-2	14	TGTGCCAGCAGCCCGCAGCTAGGGGGCCTTGGCTACACCTTC	CASSPQLGGLGYTF
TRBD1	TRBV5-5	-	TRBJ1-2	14	TGTGCCAGCAGCTGGGACAGGGGATTAGCTGGCTACACCTTC	CASSWDRGLAGYTF
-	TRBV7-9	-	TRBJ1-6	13	TGTGCCAGCAGCCCTCTTGGGGACTCACCCCTCCACTTT	CASSPLGDSPLHF
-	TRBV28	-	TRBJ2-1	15	TGTGCCAGCAGTTATCCCGGGGACGCCGACAATGAGCAGTTCTTC	CASSYPGDADNEQFF
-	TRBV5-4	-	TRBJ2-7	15	TGTGCCAGCAGCCCGAGGGCCGTGCCGGAGGACGAGCAGTACTTC	CASSPRAVPEDEQYF
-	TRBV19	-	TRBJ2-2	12	TGTGCCAGTAGTCGACAGGCCGGGGAGCTGTTTTTT	CASSRQAGELFF